These 13 T cell receptor beta chains share one sample of origin, sequenced in a study of T cells in localized non-small cell lung cancer. Using immunoSEQ multiplex PCR, the repertoire was profiled, and TCRdb retains in-frame clones only, with some absent. The sample has fewer than 13,000 clones; around half are singletons. The specimen was lymph node tissue, collected before any cancer treatment. The receptor source for this set is a woman aged 40 to 75 with stage II squamous cell lung carcinoma.

The chain uses TRBV18 and TRBJ2-7; no reliable D call. Trimming cost V 2 bases and J 0 bases, with 2 bases left between them. The CDR3 consists of 12 residues. Germline V lookup: CDR1 KGHSH, CDR2 LQKENI. In DNA form, the CDR3 reads TGTGCCAGCTCACCAAGCTCCTACGAGCAGTACTTC. Amino acid sequence: CASSPSSYEQYF.

The V call is TRBV6-1, the J call TRBJ1-2, with D tentatively TRBD1 (6 bases). Germline V gene data show CDR1 as MNHNS and CDR2 as SASEGT. The CDR3 runs to 15 residues. The V end was cut by 0 bases, the J end by 4 bases, with 12 bases between. CDR3 coding DNA: TGTGCCAGCAGTGAAGCCCGCAGGGGCCTCTATGGCTACACCTTC. The encoded protein is CASSEARRGLYGYTF.

This clone was observed a handful of times. The chain recombines TRBV6-8 with TRBJ1-4; D not resolved. V lost 0 bases and J 8 bases, leaving 4 bases between the germline ends. CDR3 length equals 12 residues. Germline CDR1 MNHGY, CDR2 SAAAGT. The CDR3 nucleotides read TGTGCCAGCAGTTACTCAAGGGAAAAACTGTTTTTT. As protein: CASSYSREKLFF.

This clone has only a few counts. The chain uses TRBV9 and TRBJ1-5; 7 bases agree with TRBD1. The CDR3 covers 19 residues. With V trimmed by 5 bases and J by 0 bases, 17 bases remained unmatched. Per germline, CDR1 SGDLS and CDR2 YYNGEE. The CDR3 region has the DNA TGTGCCAGCAGTGAACAGGGACAGATGGGAATCAATAGCAATCAGCCCCAGCATTTT. It codes for CASSEQGQMGINSNQPQHF.

V and J are TRBV29-1 and TRBJ1-2, with 10 bases aligning to TRBD1. There are 14 residues in the CDR3. Trimming took 3 bases from V and 4 from J; bases not matched to a gene: 5. Germline V gene data show CDR1 as SQVTM and CDR2 as ANQGSEA. The CDR3 here is CSVERDRGLYGYTF. The DNA for the CDR3 is TGCAGCGTTGAGAGGGACAGGGGTCTCTATGGCTACACCTTC.

This sequence joins TRBV30 and TRBJ2-7; TRBD1 is a possible D gene (6 bases). The CDR3 covers 15 residues. CDR1 is GTSNPN, CDR2 SVGIG, per germline (reference sequence). V shed 4 bases and J shed 2 bases, with 18 bases lying between them. CDR3 in DNA: TGTGCCTGGACCCGGGGACAAGGGATGGCCTACGAGCAGTACTTC. Its translation is CAWTRGQGMAYEQYF.

This clone was recorded a few times. The V and J genes are TRBV11-3 and TRBJ2-5; 8 bases are a match to TRBD1. Germline V lookup: CDR1 SGHNT, CDR2 YENEEA. The CDR3 is 15 residues long. J was trimmed by 4 bases and V by 2 bases; bases with no gene match: 6. The CDR3 nucleotides read TGTGCCAGCAGCTTAAGACAGGGGATCGTAGAGACCCAGTACTTC. Residues: CASSLRQGIVETQYF.

V usage is TRBV10-3 and J usage is TRBJ1-3, with a possible D match to TRBD1 (5 bases). The germline V gene has CDR1 ENHRY and CDR2 SYGVKD. The CDR3 totals 15 residues. V was cut by 2 bases and J by 6 bases, with 14 bases left in between. The CDR3 loop is CAISEASREANTIYF. CDR3 coding DNA: TGTGCCATCAGTGAGGCCAGCAGGGAAGCAAACACCATATATTTT.

This clone was counted between two and nine times. The chain employs TRBV19 and TRBJ1-4, with D unclear. Trimming removed 5 bases at V and 8 bases at J, with 15 bases between. Germline CDR1 reads LNHDA; CDR2 reads SQIVND (reference sequence). The CDR3 runs to 14 residues. CDR3 residues: CASSRVGSGEKLFF. The CDR3 DNA is TGTGCCAGTAGTCGAGTGGGATCGGGCGAAAAACTGTTTTTT.

This clone has just a few counts. The CDR3 DNA sequence: TGTGCCAGCAGTCACAGGGAAGGTAATGAGCAGTTCTTC. It yields the protein CASSHREGNEQFF. The chain has TRBV6-4 and TRBJ2-1; a weak D match, TRBD1 (6 bases). Deletions cut 5 bases from V and 7 bases from J, with 12 bases between. The CDR3 is 13 residues long. Germline V gene sequence: CDR1 MRHNA, CDR2 SNTAGT.

J is TRBJ1-2 and V is TRBV28, with 8 bases aligning to TRBD1. The V segment lost 1 base and the J segment 7 bases; nucleotides outside the gene matches: 5. The length of the CDR3 is 14 residues. Germline lookup yields CDR1 MDHEN and CDR2 SYDVKM. CDR3 in amino acids: CASSLSDREGGYTF. As DNA, the CDR3 is TGTGCCAGCAGTTTATCGGACAGGGAGGGTGGCTACACCTTC.

The rearrangement links TRBV19 to TRBJ1-2; 8 bases line up with TRBD1. This CDR3 has 14 residues. The V and J ends lost 10 bases and 4 bases, in that order; junction bases with no gene match: 11. Looked up from germline, CDR1 is LNHDA and CDR2 is SQIVND (reference sequence). The chain's CDR3 is CATRDRSPPYGYTF. The DNA for the CDR3 is TGTGCCACCCGGGACAGGTCCCCTCCCTATGGCTACACCTTC.

This chain uses TRBV18 with TRBJ2-1, with 9 bases lining up with TRBD1. The CDR3 has 14 amino acids. The germline V gene encodes CDR1 KGHSH and CDR2 LQKENI. Trimming removed 5 bases from V and 6 bases from J; junction bases left unmatched: 5. The CDR3 nucleotides read TGTGCCAGCTCAGGAGGGACAGGGAGCAATGAGCAGTTCTTC. Translating gives CASSGGTGSNEQFF.